The 32 T cell receptor beta chains listed next were all sequenced from one sample in a study of OX40 agonist ivuxolimab in advanced cancers. Using immunoSEQ multiplex PCR, the repertoire was profiled, and TCRdb retains in-frame clones only, with some absent. The table has 65,000 to 95,000 clones, about nine tenths seen once; the top ten hold around 6.5%. The material was CD4+ or CD8+ T cells sorted from blood, obtained in a trial of the OX40 agonist ivuxolimab. These receptors came from an adult with an advanced solid tumor such as melanoma, head and neck, liver or kidney cancer.

This rearrangement joins TRBV7-9 to TRBJ1-2, with 11 bases lining up with TRBD1. V lost 0 bases to trimming and J lost 4 bases; unmatched junction nucleotides: 10. The CDR3 consists of 18 residues. Germline-derived CDR1 and CDR2 are SEHNR and FQNEAQ (reference sequence). The DNA for the CDR3 is TGTGCCAGCAGCTTAGCCGGGACAGGGGGTTCTAAGTCCTATGGCTACACCTTC. Translating gives CASSLAGTGGSKSYGYTF.

The V gene is TRBV5-1, the J gene TRBJ1-4, with D unresolved. CDR3 length: 18 residues. The germline gives CDR1 SGHRS, CDR2 YFSETQ. The ends were cut back, 0 bases at V and 1 base at J, with 16 bases in the middle. The CDR3 nucleotides are TGCGCCAGCAGCTTGGGGGGAGGAGCCGGGAGAACTAATGAAAAACTGTTTTTT. Amino acid sequence: CASSLGGGAGRTNEKLFF. The complete variable domain, with remaining parts taken from reference TRBV5-1 and TRBJ1-4, reads KAGVTQTPRYLIKTRGQQVTLSCSPISGHRSVSWYQQTPGQGLQFLFEYFSETQRNKGNFPGRFSGRQFSNSRSEMNVSTLELGDSALYLCASSLGGGAGRTNEKLFFGSGTQLSVL.

The gene calls are TRBV18 and TRBJ2-7, with D possibly TRBD1 on 6 matching bases. The length of the CDR3 is 14 residues. V was shortened by 3 bases and J by 3 bases, with 12 bases between the two germline ends. In germline, CDR1 is KGHSH, CDR2 LQKENI. For the CDR3, the DNA is TGTGCCAGCTCACCCGCCGGGACAAACTACGAGCAGTACTTC. Residues: CASSPAGTNYEQYF.

V usage is TRBV7-9 and J usage is TRBJ2-1, with 10 bases identical to TRBD2. The germline gives CDR1 SEHNR, CDR2 FQNEAQ (reference sequence). The CDR3 contains 17 residues. V was clipped by 5 bases and J by 8 bases; unmatched bases: 15. The CDR3 bases are TGTGCCAGCAGCCCTCAATCGGGAGCGGGAGGGACCCATGAGCAGTTCTTC. This encodes CASSPQSGAGGTHEQFF. The entire variable domain, with the rest obtained from reference TRBV7-9 and TRBJ2-1, is as follows: DTGVSQNPRHKITKRGQNVTFRCDPISEHNRLYWYRQTLGQGPEFLTYFQNEAQLEKSRLLSDRFSAERPKGSFSTLEIQRTEQGDSAMYLCASSPQSGAGGTHEQFFGPGTRLTVL.

The chain has TRBV27 and TRBJ2-7; the D is unclear. The V and J ends lost 2 bases and 4 bases respectively, with 12 bases between them. The CDR3 is 14 amino acids. Germline V gene lookup returns CDR1 MNHEY and CDR2 SMNVEV (reference sequence). The CDR3 here is CASSLAPEAYEQYF. CDR3 coding DNA: TGTGCCAGCAGTTTAGCGCCCGAGGCGTACGAGCAGTACTTC.

The chain's CDR3 is CASSPPGGPNTGELFF. DNA for the CDR3: TGTGCCAGCTCACCACCCGGGGGGCCGAACACCGGGGAGCTGTTTTTT. This chain joins TRBV18 and TRBJ2-2; D possibly corresponds to TRBD2 (7 bases). Germline V gene lookup returns CDR1 KGHSH and CDR2 LQKENI. CDR3 length: 16 residues. Trimming shortened V by 0 bases and J by 0 bases, and 8 bases separated the two germline ends.

The chain is built from TRBV10-3 and TRBJ1-3, with 9 bases identical to TRBD1. Germline V gives CDR1 ENHRY, CDR2 SYGVKD. CDR3 size: 16 residues. V gave up 5 bases and J gave up 0 bases; unmatched junction bases: 5. The DNA of the CDR3 is TGTGCCATCAGTAGCAGACAGGGGGACTCTGGAAACACCATATATTTT. Its protein product is CAISSRQGDSGNTIYF.

The chain employs TRBV4-3 and TRBJ1-2; no firm D call. V shed 1 base and J shed 5 bases, with 11 bases lying between them. The CDR3 totals 14 residues. CDR1 is LGHNA and CDR2 is YSLEER in the germline V gene. The DNA of the CDR3 is TGCGCCAGCAGCCAAGGGGGAGTTCAATATGGCTACACCTTC. Protein product: CASSQGGVQYGYTF.

The J gene is TRBJ2-6, the V gene TRBV29-1; D is unclear. Germline V CDR1 and CDR2: SQVTM, ANQGSEA. CDR3 size: 14 residues. V was pared by 3 bases and J by 0 bases, with 6 bases between. CDR3 protein: CSVDRLSGANVLTF. CDR3 coding DNA: TGCAGCGTTGATCGGCTCTCTGGGGCCAACGTCCTGACTTTC. Full variable domain (missing parts from reference TRBV29-1 and TRBJ2-6): SAVISQKPSRDICQRGTSLTIQCQVDSQVTMMFWYRQQPGQSLTLIATANQGSEATYESGFVIDKFPISRPNLTFSTLTVSNMSPEDSSIYLCSVDRLSGANVLTFGAGSRLTVL.

Of note for this clone: Other DNA sequences in the sample encode the same CDR3. This chain links TRBV5-1 with TRBJ2-7; 8 bases align to TRBD2. The CDR3 sequence is 17 residues long. The V and J ends lost 4 bases and 0 bases, in that order; junction bases with no gene match: 12. Germline CDR1 SGHRS, CDR2 YFSETQ. The CDR3, as DNA: TGCGCCAGCAGCCCGGGTCGGGGGGGCAGGAGCTCCTACGAGCAGTACTTC. Translating it yields CASSPGRGGRSSYEQYF.

V and J are TRBV19 and TRBJ2-7; the match to TRBD1 covers 9 bases. Looked up from germline, CDR1 is LNHDA and CDR2 is SQIVND (reference sequence). V trimming: 1 base; J trimming: 5 bases; junction bases outside the gene matches: 3. The CDR3 is 14 amino acids. The DNA for the CDR3 is TGTGCCAGTAGTATAGCCCGGACAGGGGACGAGCAGTACTTC. As protein: CASSIARTGDEQYF.

This chain uses TRBV2 with TRBJ1-1, with a possible D match to TRBD1 (5 bases). Trimming removed 3 bases from V and 6 bases from J, with 17 bases in between. CDR1 and CDR2 from the germline V gene are SNHLY and FYNNEI. CDR3 length: 15 residues. The CDR3 coding sequence is TGTGCCAGCAGTGATAGGGGAGGCCCAAGCGCTGAAGCTTTCTTT. This translates into CASSDRGGPSAEAFF.

V and J are TRBV5-1 and TRBJ2-3; no firm D call. CDR1 is SGHRS and CDR2 is YFSETQ in the germline V gene. V shed 0 bases and J shed 3 bases, with 8 bases lying between them. This CDR3 region has 14 residues. CDR3 in amino acids: CASSLELGTDTQYF. The CDR3 nucleotides are TGCGCCAGCAGCTTGGAATTAGGTACAGATACGCAGTATTTT.

The V call is TRBV14, the J call TRBJ2-1; tentatively, D is TRBD2 (6 bases). The germline V and J ends were trimmed by 0 bases and 4 bases, with 13 bases remaining between them. This CDR3 comprises 16 residues. Germline assignment: CDR1 SGHDN and CDR2 FVKESK. CDR3 DNA: TGTGCCAGCAGCCAAGATCTGGGACTTCGTTACAATGAGCAGTTCTTC. As protein: CASSQDLGLRYNEQFF.

The chain joins TRBV5-1 to TRBJ2-3; 11 bases agree with TRBD1. Looked up from germline, CDR1 is SGHRS and CDR2 is YFSETQ. CDR3 length: 15 amino acids. Germline trimming cut 7 bases from V and 3 bases from J; bases unmatched to any gene: 7. The CDR3 DNA reads TGCGCCAGCGCCAGGGACAGGGGGAGGACAGATACGCAGTATTTT. It codes for CASARDRGRTDTQYF.

The J gene is TRBJ1-1, the V gene TRBV5-1; D is perhaps TRBD1 (5 bases). V shed 1 base and J shed 1 base, with 8 bases lying between them. Germline CDR1 reads SGHRS; CDR2 reads YFSETQ. CDR3 length equals 14 residues. The CDR3 DNA follows: TGCGCCAGCAGCTTGAACCAGGGGAACACTGAAGCTTTCTTT. It specifies CASSLNQGNTEAFF.

The chain employs TRBV13 and TRBJ1-2, with a possible D match to TRBD1 (5 bases). Per germline, CDR1 PRHDT and CDR2 FYEKMQ (reference sequence). The V gene lost 0 bases and the J gene lost 10 bases, with 9 bases spanning the gap. The CDR3 is 12 residues long. DNA of the CDR3: TGTGCCAGCAGCTTAGGACAGGTGGACTACACCTTC. This codes for CASSLGQVDYTF.

The V call is TRBV6-6, the J call TRBJ2-7, with TRBD2 identical over 9 bases. The ends lost 7 bases at V and 0 bases at J; junction bases unmatched: 4. CDR1 and CDR2 (germline): MNHNY, SVGAGI (reference sequence). This CDR3 has 14 amino acids. CDR3 protein: CASKTSGDSYEQYF. CDR3 in DNA: TGTGCCAGCAAGACTAGCGGAGACTCCTACGAGCAGTACTTC.

The chain employs TRBV7-3 and TRBJ2-3; possible D gene TRBD1, 6 bases. Per germline, CDR1 SGHTA and CDR2 FQGTGA. This CDR3 is built from 15 residues. The V and J ends lost 1 base and 0 bases respectively, with 8 bases between them. The CDR3 DNA follows: TGTGCCAGCAGCTTAATTGGGGGCAGCACAGATACGCAGTATTTT. It encodes CASSLIGGSTDTQYF.

The chain joins TRBV19 to TRBJ2-2, with 12 bases identical to TRBD2. This CDR3 comprises 17 residues. The ends lost 3 bases at V and 5 bases at J; junction bases unmatched: 7. Per germline, CDR1 LNHDA and CDR2 SQIVND (reference sequence). CDR3 coding DNA: TGTGCCAGTAGTATGACTAGCGGGGGAGGTAGGACCGGGGAGCTGTTTTTT. It is translated as CASSMTSGGGRTGELFF.

The chain carries TRBV14 and TRBJ2-3; no firm D call. The CDR3 is made up of 13 amino acids. Trimming shortened V by 1 base and J by 8 bases, and 10 bases separated the two germline ends. Germline V lookup: CDR1 SGHDN, CDR2 FVKESK. The CDR3 sequence: CASSQAASFTQYF. The CDR3 nucleotides are TGTGCCAGCAGCCAAGCTGCCAGCTTTACGCAGTATTTT. The complete variable domain, with remaining parts taken from reference TRBV14 and TRBJ2-3, reads EAGVTQFPSHSVIEKGQTVTLRCDPISGHDNLYWYRRVMGKEIKFLLHFVKESKQDESGMPNNRFLAERTGGTYSTLKVQPAELEDSGVYFCASSQAASFTQYFGPGTRLTVL.

This sequence joins TRBV5-6 and TRBJ1-2, with TRBD1 matching over 11 bases. This CDR3 comprises 14 residues. The germline V gene encodes CDR1 SGHDT and CDR2 YYEEEE. V lost 4 bases and J lost 8; bases outside the gene matches: 7. DNA for the CDR3: TGTGCCAGCAGCCGGGGACAGGGGGATTTCGGCTACACCTTC. Its protein is CASSRGQGDFGYTF.

This clone is termed medium-sized. The genes are TRBV6-5 and TRBJ2-7; 10 positions agree with TRBD1. With V trimmed by 4 bases and J by 3 bases, 6 bases remained unmatched. Germline V gives CDR1 MNHEY, CDR2 SVGAGI. This CDR3 comprises 15 residues. CDR3: CASSSPGQGRYEQYF. CDR3 in DNA: TGTGCCAGCAGTTCCCCGGGACAGGGGCGCTACGAGCAGTACTTC.

V and J are TRBV18 and TRBJ1-4; possibly TRBD1 for D (5 bases). The V and J ends lost 3 bases and 0 bases respectively, with 11 bases between them. Germline assignment: CDR1 KGHSH and CDR2 LQKENI. CDR3 length: 16 residues. DNA for the CDR3: TGTGCCAGCTCACCTCGGACACATTCAACTAATGAAAAACTGTTTTTT. Its translation is CASSPRTHSTNEKLFF. Looking up the rest from reference TRBV18 and TRBJ1-4 gives the full variable domain: NAGVMQNPRHLVRRRGQEARLRCSPMKGHSHVYWYRQLPEEGLKFMVYLQKENIIDESGMPKERFSAEFPKEGPSILRIQQVVRGDSAAYFCASSPRTHSTNEKLFFGSGTQLSVL.

V usage is TRBV11-3 and J usage is TRBJ2-1; TRBD2 matches 13 bases. Germline assignment: CDR1 SGHNT and CDR2 YENEEA. The CDR3 runs to 17 residues. Unmatched junction bases numbered 11, after V lost 5 bases and J lost 7 bases. The CDR3 here is CASSQTSGGAYVNEQFF. The CDR3 DNA sequence: TGTGCCAGCAGCCAAACTAGCGGGGGGGCCTATGTTAATGAGCAGTTCTTC.

The chain combines TRBV9 with TRBJ2-1; 12 positions agree with TRBD2. Germline V gene sequence: CDR1 SGDLS, CDR2 YYNGEE. Trimming at V came to 3 bases and at J to 5 bases, leaving 3 bases not matched to a gene. The CDR3 has 15 residues. As DNA, the CDR3 is TGTGCCAGCAGCGCTCGACTAGCGGGGGACAATGAGCAGTTCTTC. Translation: CASSARLAGDNEQFF.

The chain carries TRBV5-4 and TRBJ1-1; D ambiguous. The CDR3 spans 13 residues. CDR1 is SGHNT and CDR2 is YYREEE in the germline V gene (reference sequence). V was shortened by 4 bases and J by 9 bases, with 16 bases between the two germline ends. This chain's CDR3 is CASSPDRAHQAFF. The CDR3 DNA reads as TGTGCCAGCAGCCCCGACCGGGCCCACCAAGCTTTCTTT.

The V and J genes are TRBV11-2 and TRBJ1-1, with D uncertain. The CDR3 consists of 14 residues. In germline, CDR1 is SGHAT, CDR2 FQNNGV. V was shortened by 5 bases and J by 3 bases, with 13 bases between the two germline ends. Written as DNA, the CDR3 is TGTGCCAGCAGCCCCCGATGGGGAGACACTGAAGCTTTCTTT. As protein: CASSPRWGDTEAFF.

The chain couples TRBV28 to TRBJ1-1; 7 positions match TRBD1. Trimming at V came to 1 base and at J to 5 bases, leaving 7 bases not matched to a gene. This CDR3 region has 15 residues. Germline V gives CDR1 MDHEN, CDR2 SYDVKM. The CDR3 sequence is CASSLSQQGRTEAFF. CDR3 coding DNA: TGTGCCAGCAGTTTATCTCAACAGGGGAGAACTGAAGCTTTCTTT.

This rearrangement joins TRBV29-1 to TRBJ2-2, with 13 bases that match TRBD2. The junction had 4 bases not matched to a gene; V was cut back by 6 bases and J by 6 bases. The germline CDR1 and CDR2 sequences are SQVTM and ANQGSEA. The CDR3 is made up of 14 amino acids. The CDR3 protein is CSVTSGGASGELFF. CDR3 DNA sequence: TGCAGCGTAACTAGCGGGGGGGCCTCCGGGGAGCTGTTTTTT.

The V call is TRBV5-4, the J call TRBJ2-2, with D tentatively TRBD1 (6 bases). CDR1 and CDR2 (germline): SGHNT, YYREEE (reference sequence). The length of the CDR3 is 16 residues. The V gene lost 2 bases and the J gene lost 0 bases, with 11 bases spanning the gap. This CDR3 reads CASSFSQGSNTGELFF. CDR3 DNA sequence: TGTGCCAGCAGCTTCAGTCAGGGGTCGAACACCGGGGAGCTGTTTTTT.

The chain links TRBV6-1 to TRBJ1-3, with D uncertain. The CDR3 extends over 16 amino acids. The germline CDR1 and CDR2 sequences are MNHNS and SASEGT. V lost 3 bases and J 0 bases, leaving 12 bases between the germline ends. Written as DNA, the CDR3 is TGTGCCAGCAGTGAGGGCAGGATTAGCTCTGGAAACACCATATATTTT. This encodes CASSEGRISSGNTIYF.